What follows describes a single T cell receptor beta chain. The target antigen is unknown. RNA extraction was followed by reverse transcription into cDNA, which acted as the sequencing template. Here immunoSEQ multiplex PCR was the method, and the copy in TCRdb shows in-frame clones only, minus some. The repertoire includes some 150,000 clones, 50% to 65% of them detected once, and roughly 19% sits in the top ten. The data derive from a study of CD8+ T cells in alopecia areata. Study results and limitations: Although TCR sharing was seen in mice, sharing across patients was less clear, possibly for HLA-related reasons.

The germline V and J ends were trimmed by 0 bases and 0 bases, with 9 bases remaining between them. The CDR3 covers 15 residues. CDR1 and CDR2 (germline): SGDLS, YYNGEE. The material sequenced was CD8+ T cells sorted from blood, taken at week 0. This sequence was found in a human donor with alopecia areata. The chain combines TRBV9 with TRBJ1-2; D is uncertain. CDR3 nucleotide sequence: TGTGCCAGCAGCGTAGAGGCGTCTACTAACTATGGCTACACCTTC. The encoded protein is CASSVEASTNYGYTF.